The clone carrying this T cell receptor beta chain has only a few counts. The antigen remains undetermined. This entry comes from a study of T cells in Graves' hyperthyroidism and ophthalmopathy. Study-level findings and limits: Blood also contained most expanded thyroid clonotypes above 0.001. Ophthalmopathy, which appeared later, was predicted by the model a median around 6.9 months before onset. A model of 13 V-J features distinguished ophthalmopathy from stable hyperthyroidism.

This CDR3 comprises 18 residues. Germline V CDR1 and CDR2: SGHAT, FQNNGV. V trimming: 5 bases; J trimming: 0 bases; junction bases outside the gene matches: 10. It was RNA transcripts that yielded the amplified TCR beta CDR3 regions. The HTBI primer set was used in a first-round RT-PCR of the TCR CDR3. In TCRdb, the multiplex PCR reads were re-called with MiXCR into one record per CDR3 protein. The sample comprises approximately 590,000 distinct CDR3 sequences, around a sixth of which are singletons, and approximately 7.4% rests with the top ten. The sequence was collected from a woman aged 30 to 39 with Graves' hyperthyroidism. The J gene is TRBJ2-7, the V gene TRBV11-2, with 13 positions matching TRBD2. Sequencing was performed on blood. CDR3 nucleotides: TGTGCCAGCAGCGGGGGGGGGACTAGCGGGACCCTCTCCTACGAGCAGTACTTC. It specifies CASSGGGTSGTLSYEQYF.